The 15 T cell receptor beta chains presented below share a single source sample, sequenced in a study of control samples from healthy donors and cancer patients. Using immunoSEQ multiplex PCR, the repertoire was profiled, and TCRdb retains in-frame clones only, with some absent. The sample lists 45,000 to 60,000 clones, around nine tenths occurring once. The material sequenced was PBMCs. The receptors were gathered from a man aged 25 to 45 with colorectal cancer.

The V gene is TRBV18, the J gene TRBJ1-1; 7 bases agree with TRBD1. The CDR3 has 13 residues. Germline V CDR1 and CDR2: KGHSH, LQKENI. The ends lost 1 base at V and 11 bases at J; junction bases unmatched: 7. Here the CDR3 reads CASSPQEQGYAFF. CDR3 nucleotide sequence: TGTGCCAGCTCACCACAGGAACAGGGGTACGCTTTCTTT.

The rearrangement joins TRBV30 to TRBJ1-5, with D hard to call. Germline CDR1 and CDR2: GTSNPN and SVGIG (reference sequence). The CDR3 contains 11 residues. V lost 5 bases and J 0 bases, leaving 2 bases between the germline ends. The CDR3 loop is CAWDSNQPQHF. CDR3 nucleotides: TGTGCCTGGGATAGCAATCAGCCCCAGCATTTT.

This clone was recorded only once. The V and J genes are TRBV29-1 and TRBJ2-3; D gene uncertain. V lost 2 bases and J 4 bases, leaving 10 bases between the germline ends. The length of the CDR3 is 13 residues. Per germline, CDR1 SQVTM and CDR2 ANQGSEA. The CDR3 sequence: CSVESRVADTQYF. In DNA, the CDR3 is TGCAGCGTTGAAAGCCGCGTGGCAGATACGCAGTATTTT.

CDR3 coding DNA: TGTGCCTGGAGTGGAGGGGTGGTGAATGAGCAGTTCTTC. As protein: CAWSGGVVNEQFF. The rearrangement uses TRBV30 and TRBJ2-1; TRBD1 or TRBD2 may be the D gene (5 bases each). Germline CDR1 reads GTSNPN; CDR2 reads SVGIG (reference sequence). The CDR3 loop spans 13 amino acids. V was clipped by 1 base and J by 7 bases, with 11 bases between them.

In this sample, this clone turned up once. V and J are TRBV30 and TRBJ1-2, with D perhaps TRBD1 (6 bases). The germline V gene encodes CDR1 GTSNPN and CDR2 SVGIG (reference sequence). The CDR3 has 14 amino acids. V was trimmed by 1 base and J by 4 bases, leaving 13 bases between them. This CDR3 reads CAWSDPARGYGYTF. CDR3 nucleotides: TGTGCCTGGAGTGACCCCGCCAGGGGCTATGGCTACACCTTC.

The DNA of the CDR3 is TGTGCCAGCAGCCGGGGACATGGATTGTCGGAGACCCAGTACTTC. It translates to CASSRGHGLSETQYF. The rearrangement links TRBV11-2 to TRBJ2-5; possibly TRBD1 for D (6 bases). CDR1 is SGHAT, CDR2 FQNNGV, per germline. V was shortened by 5 bases and J by 5 bases, with 18 bases between the two germline ends. CDR3 size: 15 residues.

The J gene is TRBJ1-2, the V gene TRBV10-2; D is uncertain. This CDR3 region has 14 residues. V lost 3 bases and J 4 bases, leaving 12 bases between the germline ends. Germline loops: CDR1 WSHSY, CDR2 SAAADI. DNA for the CDR3: TGCGCCAGCAGTGACTCCTCAGCGCGCTATGGCTACACCTTC. It encodes CASSDSSARYGYTF.

The gene calls are TRBV9 and TRBJ2-2; tentatively, D is TRBD1 (6 bases). The CDR3 covers 14 residues. The V end lost 7 bases, the J end lost 3 bases, and 13 bases lay between the germline ends. The germline CDR1 and CDR2 sequences are SGDLS and YYNGEE. In DNA form, the CDR3 reads TGTGCCAGCCGGGCAGGGGATTACACCGGGGAGCTGTTTTTT. This codes for CASRAGDYTGELFF.

The chain recombines TRBV7-2 with TRBJ1-2; no definite D call. The CDR3 runs 12 residues. V lost 7 bases, J lost 5 bases, and 11 bases lay in between. Germline-derived CDR1 and CDR2 are SGHTA and FQGNSA. The CDR3 region is CASTPDLYGYTF. In DNA, the CDR3 is TGTGCCAGCACCCCGGACCTTTATGGCTACACCTTC.

V is TRBV6-5 and J is TRBJ1-2, with 8 bases aligning to TRBD1. CDR1 is MNHEY, CDR2 SVGAGI, per germline. V lost 4 bases and J lost 4; bases outside the gene matches: 11. CDR3 length: 16 amino acids. As DNA, the CDR3 is TGTGCCAGCAGTTCACTACAGGGGGAAGCGTCCTATGGCTACACCTTC. Translation gives CASSSLQGEASYGYTF.

J is TRBJ1-4 and V is TRBV5-4; unclear D gene. Germline CDR1 and CDR2: SGHNT and YYREEE (reference sequence). This CDR3 contains 14 residues. Trimming took off 4 bases at V and 5 bases at J, with 12 bases between the two ends. This CDR3 is CASSPDYTNEKLFF. The CDR3 DNA follows: TGTGCCAGCAGCCCCGATTATACAAATGAAAAACTGTTTTTT.

This clone was counted only a few times. This chain uses TRBV3-1 (or the pseudogene TRBV3-2) with TRBJ1-2, with a possible D match to TRBD1 (5 bases). Germline CDR1 is LGHDT and CDR2 is YNNKEL (reference sequence). The CDR3 spans 19 residues. V was clipped by 0 bases and J by 1 base, with 21 bases between them. CDR3 sequence (DNA): TGTGCCAGCAGCCAAGAGGGGAAGGGGCCGCGCCATCGTAACTATGGCTACACCTTC. Protein product: CASSQEGKGPRHRNYGYTF.

A single count supports this clone. The J gene is TRBJ1-4, the V gene TRBV5-4, with TRBD1 identical over 9 bases. There are 17 residues in the CDR3. The germline V gene encodes CDR1 SGHNT and CDR2 YYREEE (reference sequence). Losses at the gene ends were 4 bases for V and 0 bases for J; bases not matched to a gene: 7. As DNA, the CDR3 is TGTGCCAGCAGCCCCTCGGGACAGGGCGCAACTAATGAAAAACTGTTTTTT. This translates into CASSPSGQGATNEKLFF.

V and J are TRBV6-5 and TRBJ1-1; D is ambiguous. The CDR3 is 11 residues long. Trimming cost V 6 bases and J 4 bases, with 6 bases left between them. Germline assignment: CDR1 MNHEY and CDR2 SVGAGI. Written as DNA, the CDR3 is TGTGCCAGCAGGACGGGCACTGAAGCTTTCTTT. Translated, it gives CASRTGTEAFF.

The chain combines TRBV6-6 with TRBJ1-1; the D gene is possibly TRBD1 (5 bases). The CDR3 covers 15 residues. Per the germline V gene, CDR1 is MNHNY and CDR2 is SVGAGI (reference sequence). V lost 0 bases, J lost 0 bases, and 8 bases lay in between. Here the CDR3 reads CASSYSDSLNTEAFF. The CDR3 DNA is TGTGCCAGCAGTTACTCTGACAGTTTGAACACTGAAGCTTTCTTT.